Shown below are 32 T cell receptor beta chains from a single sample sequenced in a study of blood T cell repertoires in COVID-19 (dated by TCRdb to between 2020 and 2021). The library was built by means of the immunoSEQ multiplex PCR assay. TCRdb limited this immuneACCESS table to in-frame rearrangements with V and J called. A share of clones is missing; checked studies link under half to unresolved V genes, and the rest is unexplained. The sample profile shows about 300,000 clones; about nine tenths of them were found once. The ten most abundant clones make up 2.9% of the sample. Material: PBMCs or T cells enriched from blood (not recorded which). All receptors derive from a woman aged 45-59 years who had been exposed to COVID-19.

CDR3 residues: CASSPGLAGGPDTQYF. The CDR3 nucleotides are TGCGCCAGCAGCCCGGGACTAGCGGGGGGCCCAGATACGCAGTATTTT. The genes are TRBV5-1 and TRBJ2-3; TRBD2 agrees at 15 bases. This CDR3 is 16 amino acids long. Germline CDR1 SGHRS, CDR2 YFSETQ. V trimming: 4 bases; J trimming: 4 bases; junction bases outside the gene matches: 4. The full variable domain, rest sourced from reference TRBV5-1 and TRBJ2-3, is KAGVTQTPRYLIKTRGQQVTLSCSPISGHRSVSWYQQTPGQGLQFLFEYFSETQRNKGNFPGRFSGRQFSNSRSEMNVSTLELGDSALYLCASSPGLAGGPDTQYFGPGTRLTVL.

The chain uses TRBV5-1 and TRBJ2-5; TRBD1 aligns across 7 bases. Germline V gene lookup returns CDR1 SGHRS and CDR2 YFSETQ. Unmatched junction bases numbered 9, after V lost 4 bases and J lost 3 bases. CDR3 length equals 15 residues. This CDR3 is CASSLGDRVKETQYF. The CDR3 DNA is TGCGCCAGCAGCCTAGGCGACAGGGTGAAAGAGACCCAGTACTTC.

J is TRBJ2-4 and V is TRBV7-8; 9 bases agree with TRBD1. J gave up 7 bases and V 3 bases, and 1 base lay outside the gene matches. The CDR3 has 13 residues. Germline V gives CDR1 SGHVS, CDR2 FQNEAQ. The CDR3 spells CASSFDRGNIQYF. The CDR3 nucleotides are TGTGCCAGCAGCTTCGACAGGGGGAACATTCAGTACTTC. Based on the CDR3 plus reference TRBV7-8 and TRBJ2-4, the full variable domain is GAGVSQSPRYKVAKRGQDVALRCDPISGHVSLFWYQQALGQGPEFLTYFQNEAQLDKSGLPSDRFFAERPEGSVSTLKIQRTQQEDSAVYLCASSFDRGNIQYFGAGTRLSVL.

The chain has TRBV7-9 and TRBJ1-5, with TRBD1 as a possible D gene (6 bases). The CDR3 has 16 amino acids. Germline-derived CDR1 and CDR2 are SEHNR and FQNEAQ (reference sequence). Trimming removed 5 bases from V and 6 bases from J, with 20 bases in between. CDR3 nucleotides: TGTGCCAGCAGCCCAGGACAGAACCCAATCAGTCAGCCCCAGCATTTT. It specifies CASSPGQNPISQPQHF. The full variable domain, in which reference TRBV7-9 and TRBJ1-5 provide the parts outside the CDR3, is DTGVSQNPRHKITKRGQNVTFRCDPISEHNRLYWYRQTLGQGPEFLTYFQNEAQLEKSRLLSDRFSAERPKGSFSTLEIQRTEQGDSAMYLCASSPGQNPISQPQHFGDGTRLSIL.

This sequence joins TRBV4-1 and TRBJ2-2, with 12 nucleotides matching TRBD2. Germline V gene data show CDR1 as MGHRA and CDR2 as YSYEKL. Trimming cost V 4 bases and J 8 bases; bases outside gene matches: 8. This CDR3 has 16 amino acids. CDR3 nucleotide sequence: TGCGCCAGCAGCCGGACTAGCGGGGCGACCCAGGGGGAGCTGTTTTTT. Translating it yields CASSRTSGATQGELFF.

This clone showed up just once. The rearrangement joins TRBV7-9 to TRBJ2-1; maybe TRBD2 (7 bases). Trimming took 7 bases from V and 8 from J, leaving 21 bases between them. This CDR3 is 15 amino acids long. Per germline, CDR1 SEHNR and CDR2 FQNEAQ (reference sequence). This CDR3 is CASTPGGDGIHEQFF. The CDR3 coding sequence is TGTGCCAGCACCCCGGGGGGCGATGGGATCCATGAGCAGTTCTTC.

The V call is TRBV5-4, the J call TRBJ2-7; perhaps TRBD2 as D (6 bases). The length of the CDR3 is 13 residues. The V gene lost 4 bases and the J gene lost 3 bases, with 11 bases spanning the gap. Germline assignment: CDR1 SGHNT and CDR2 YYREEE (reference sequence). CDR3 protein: CASSGGALYEQYF. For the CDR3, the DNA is TGTGCCAGCAGCGGAGGGGCCCTCTACGAGCAGTACTTC.

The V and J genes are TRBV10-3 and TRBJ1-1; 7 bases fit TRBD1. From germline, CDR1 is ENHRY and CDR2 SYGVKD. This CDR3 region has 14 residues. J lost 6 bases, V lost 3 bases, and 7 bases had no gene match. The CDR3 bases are TGTGCCATCAGTGACTACAGGGGAAGGTCTGAAGCTTTCTTT. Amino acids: CAISDYRGRSEAFF.

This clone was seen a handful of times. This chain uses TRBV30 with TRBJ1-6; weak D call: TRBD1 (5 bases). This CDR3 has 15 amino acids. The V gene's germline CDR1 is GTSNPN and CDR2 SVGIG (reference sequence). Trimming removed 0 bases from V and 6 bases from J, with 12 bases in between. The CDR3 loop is CAWSVRGGVNSPLHF. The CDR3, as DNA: TGTGCCTGGAGTGTACGGGGAGGGGTTAATTCACCCCTCCACTTT.

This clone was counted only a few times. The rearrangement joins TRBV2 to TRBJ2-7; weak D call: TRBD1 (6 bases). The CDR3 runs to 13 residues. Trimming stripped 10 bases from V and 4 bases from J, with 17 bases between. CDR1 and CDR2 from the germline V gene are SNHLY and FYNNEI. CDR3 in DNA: TGTGCCACCACACAGGGCCCCCCGTACGAGCAGTACTTC. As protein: CATTQGPPYEQYF.

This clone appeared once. CDR3 loop: CASSARTGISNQPQHF. In DNA form, the CDR3 reads TGTGCCAGTAGTGCTCGGACAGGAATTAGCAATCAGCCCCAGCATTTT. The rearrangement links TRBV19 to TRBJ1-5; 7 bases agree with TRBD1. Trimming at V came to 5 bases and at J to 0 bases, leaving 7 bases not matched to a gene. This CDR3 has 16 residues. Per the germline V gene, CDR1 is LNHDA and CDR2 is SQIVND (reference sequence).

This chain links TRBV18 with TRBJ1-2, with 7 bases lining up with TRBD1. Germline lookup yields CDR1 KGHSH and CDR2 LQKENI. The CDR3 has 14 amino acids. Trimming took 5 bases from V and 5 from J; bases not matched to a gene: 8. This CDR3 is CASSDTGEAYGYTF. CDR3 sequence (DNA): TGTGCCAGCTCAGACACAGGGGAGGCGTATGGCTACACCTTC. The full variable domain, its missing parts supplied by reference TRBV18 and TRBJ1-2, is NAGVMQNPRHLVRRRGQEARLRCSPMKGHSHVYWYRQLPEEGLKFMVYLQKENIIDESGMPKERFSAEFPKEGPSILRIQQVVRGDSAAYFCASSDTGEAYGYTFGSGTRLTVV.

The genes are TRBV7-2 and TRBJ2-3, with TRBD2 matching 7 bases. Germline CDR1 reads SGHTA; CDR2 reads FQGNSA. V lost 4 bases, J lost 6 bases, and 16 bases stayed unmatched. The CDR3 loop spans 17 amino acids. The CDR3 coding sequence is TGTGCCAGCAGCTCTCGAAAGAGGACTAGTTCTGCGGATACGCAGTATTTT. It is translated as CASSSRKRTSSADTQYF. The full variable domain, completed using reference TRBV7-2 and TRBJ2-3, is GAGVSQSPSNKVTEKGKDVELRCDPISGHTALYWYRQSLGQGLEFLIYFQGNSAPDKSGLPSDRFSAERTGGSVSTLTIQRTQQEDSAVYLCASSSRKRTSSADTQYFGPGTRLTVL.

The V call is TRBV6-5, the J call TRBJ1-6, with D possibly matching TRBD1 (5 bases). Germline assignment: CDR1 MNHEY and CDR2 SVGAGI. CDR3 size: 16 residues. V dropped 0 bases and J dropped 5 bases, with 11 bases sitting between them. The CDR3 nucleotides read TGTGCCAGCAGTTACTCGTTTGGGGGGAATAATTCACCCCTCCACTTT. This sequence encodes CASSYSFGGNNSPLHF.

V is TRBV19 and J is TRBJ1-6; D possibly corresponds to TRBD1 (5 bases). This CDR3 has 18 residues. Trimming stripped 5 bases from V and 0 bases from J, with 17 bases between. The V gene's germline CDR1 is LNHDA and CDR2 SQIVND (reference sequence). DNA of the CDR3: TGTGCCAGTAGTCCCACTGACAGATGGGGCTCCTATAATTCACCCCTCCACTTT. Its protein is CASSPTDRWGSYNSPLHF. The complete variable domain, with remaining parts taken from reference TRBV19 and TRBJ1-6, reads DGGITQSPKYLFRKEGQNVTLSCEQNLNHDAMYWYRQDPGQGLRLIYYSQIVNDFQKGDIAEGYSVSREKKESFPLTVTSAQKNPTAFYLCASSPTDRWGSYNSPLHFGNGTRLTVT.

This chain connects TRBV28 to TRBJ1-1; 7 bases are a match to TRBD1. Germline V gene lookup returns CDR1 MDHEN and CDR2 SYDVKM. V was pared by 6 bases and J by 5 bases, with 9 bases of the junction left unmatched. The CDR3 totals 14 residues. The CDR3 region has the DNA TGTGCCAGCAGATCTTTAAGGGGGCTTACTGAAGCTTTCTTT. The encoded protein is CASRSLRGLTEAFF.

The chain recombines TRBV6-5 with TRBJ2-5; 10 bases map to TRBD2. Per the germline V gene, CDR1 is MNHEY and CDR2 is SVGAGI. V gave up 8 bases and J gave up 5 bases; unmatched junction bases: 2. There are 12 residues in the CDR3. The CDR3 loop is CASATSGETQYF. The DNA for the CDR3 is TGTGCCAGCGCGACTAGCGGGGAGACCCAGTACTTC.

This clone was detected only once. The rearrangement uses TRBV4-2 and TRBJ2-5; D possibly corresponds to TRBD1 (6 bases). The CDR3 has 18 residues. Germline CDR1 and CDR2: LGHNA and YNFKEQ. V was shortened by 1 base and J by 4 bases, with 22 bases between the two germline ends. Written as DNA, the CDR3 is TGTGCCAGCAGCCAAGGGCCGGGAACAGGGTTCCTCCCAGAGACCCAGTACTTC. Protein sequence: CASSQGPGTGFLPETQYF.

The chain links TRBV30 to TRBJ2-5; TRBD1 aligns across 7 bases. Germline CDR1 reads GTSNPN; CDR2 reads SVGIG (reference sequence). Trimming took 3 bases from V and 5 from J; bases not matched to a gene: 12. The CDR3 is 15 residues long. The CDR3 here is CAWSLHLGQAETQYF. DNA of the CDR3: TGTGCCTGGAGCCTACATCTCGGACAGGCGGAGACCCAGTACTTC.

The CDR3 loop reads CASSRVLETQYF. The CDR3 bases are TGTGCCAGCAGCCGAGTCCTAGAGACCCAGTACTTC. The chain recombines TRBV14 with TRBJ2-5; D remains unclear. V was shortened by 4 bases and J by 4 bases, with 7 bases between the two germline ends. Germline CDR1 is SGHDN and CDR2 is FVKESK. The CDR3 sequence is 12 residues long.

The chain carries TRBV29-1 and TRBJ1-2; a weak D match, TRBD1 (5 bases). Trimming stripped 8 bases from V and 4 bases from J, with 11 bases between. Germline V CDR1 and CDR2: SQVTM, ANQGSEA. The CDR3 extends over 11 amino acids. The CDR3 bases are TGCAGCCTGGGGGGGACCTATGGCTACACCTTC. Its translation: CSLGGTYGYTF. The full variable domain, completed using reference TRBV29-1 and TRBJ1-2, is SAVISQKPSRDICQRGTSLTIQCQVDSQVTMMFWYRQQPGQSLTLIATANQGSEATYESGFVIDKFPISRPNLTFSTLTVSNMSPEDSSIYLCSLGGTYGYTFGSGTRLTVV.

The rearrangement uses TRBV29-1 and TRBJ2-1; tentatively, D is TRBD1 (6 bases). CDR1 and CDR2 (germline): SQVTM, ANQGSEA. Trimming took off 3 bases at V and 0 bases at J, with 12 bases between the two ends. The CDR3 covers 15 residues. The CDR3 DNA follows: TGCAGCGTTGATGGAGGCAGGGGCTCCTACAATGAGCAGTTCTTC. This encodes CSVDGGRGSYNEQFF.

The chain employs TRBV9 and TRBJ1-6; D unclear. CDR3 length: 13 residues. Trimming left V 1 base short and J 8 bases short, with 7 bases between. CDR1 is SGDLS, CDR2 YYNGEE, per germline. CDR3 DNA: TGTGCCAGCAGCGTACACGCGGATTCACCCCTCCACTTT. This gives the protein CASSVHADSPLHF.

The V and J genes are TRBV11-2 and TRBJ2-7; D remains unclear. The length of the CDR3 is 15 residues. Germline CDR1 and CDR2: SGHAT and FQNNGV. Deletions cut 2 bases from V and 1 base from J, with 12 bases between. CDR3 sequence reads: CASSLTDSYSYEQYF. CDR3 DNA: TGTGCCAGCAGCTTAACCGACTCTTATTCCTACGAGCAGTACTTC.

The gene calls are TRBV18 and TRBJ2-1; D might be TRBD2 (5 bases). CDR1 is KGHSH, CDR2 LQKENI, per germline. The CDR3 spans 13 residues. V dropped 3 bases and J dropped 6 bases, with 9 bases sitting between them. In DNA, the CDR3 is TGTGCCAGCTCACCTGGCGGGCCCAATGAGCAGTTCTTC. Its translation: CASSPGGPNEQFF.

CDR3 nucleotides: TGTGCCAGCAGTGAGGGACAGGGTTCTGGCTACACCTTC. Protein sequence: CASSEGQGSGYTF. The chain has TRBV2 and TRBJ1-2; 9 bases match TRBD1. The J segment lost 7 bases and the V segment lost 3 bases, leaving 3 bases of the junction unmatched. The CDR3 extends over 13 amino acids. Germline lookup yields CDR1 SNHLY and CDR2 FYNNEI.

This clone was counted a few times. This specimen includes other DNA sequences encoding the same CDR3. The CDR3 protein is CASSSGGYYGYTF. CDR3 coding DNA: TGTGCCAGCAGCTCCGGGGGGTACTATGGCTACACCTTC. The genes are TRBV13 and TRBJ1-2, with D possibly being TRBD1 (5 bases). Looked up from germline, CDR1 is PRHDT and CDR2 is FYEKMQ (reference sequence). The CDR3 contains 13 residues. Trimming took 4 bases from V and 3 from J, leaving 9 bases between them.

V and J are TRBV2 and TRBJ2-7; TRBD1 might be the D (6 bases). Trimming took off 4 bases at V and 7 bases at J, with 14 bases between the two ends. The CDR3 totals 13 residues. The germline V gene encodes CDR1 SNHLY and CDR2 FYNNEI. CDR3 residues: CASSGQETGEQYF. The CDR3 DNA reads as TGTGCCAGCAGTGGACAGGAGACGGGGGAGCAGTACTTC.

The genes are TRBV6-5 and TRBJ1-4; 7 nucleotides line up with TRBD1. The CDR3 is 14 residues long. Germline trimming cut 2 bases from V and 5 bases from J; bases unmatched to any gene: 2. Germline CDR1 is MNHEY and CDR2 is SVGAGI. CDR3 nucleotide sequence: TGTGCCAGCAGTTACGACAGGGTCAATGAAAAACTGTTTTTT. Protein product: CASSYDRVNEKLFF.

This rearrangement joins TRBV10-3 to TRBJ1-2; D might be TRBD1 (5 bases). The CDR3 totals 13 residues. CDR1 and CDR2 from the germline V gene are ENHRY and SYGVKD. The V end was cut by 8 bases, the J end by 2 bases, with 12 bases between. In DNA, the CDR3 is TGTGCCATCTTCGCGGACAACAACTATGGCTACACCTTC. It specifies CAIFADNNYGYTF.

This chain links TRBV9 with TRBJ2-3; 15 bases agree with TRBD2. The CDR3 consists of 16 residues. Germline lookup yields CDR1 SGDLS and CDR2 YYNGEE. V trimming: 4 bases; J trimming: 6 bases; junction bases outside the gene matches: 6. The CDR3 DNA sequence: TGTGCCAGCAGCTTAACCGGGACTAGCGGGGGGGATACGCAGTATTTT. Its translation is CASSLTGTSGGDTQYF. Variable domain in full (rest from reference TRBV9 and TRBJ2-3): DSGVTQTPKHLITATGQRVTLRCSPRSGDLSVYWYQQSLDQGLQFLIQYYNGEERAKGNILERFSAQQFPDLHSELNLSSLELGDSALYFCASSLTGTSGGDTQYFGPGTRLTVL.

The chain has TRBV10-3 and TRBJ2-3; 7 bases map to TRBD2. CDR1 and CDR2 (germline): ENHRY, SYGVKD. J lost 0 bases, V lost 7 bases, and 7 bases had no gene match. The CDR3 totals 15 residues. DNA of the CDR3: TGTGCCATCAAGGCCGGGGGGACTAGCACAGATACGCAGTATTTT. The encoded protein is CAIKAGGTSTDTQYF.